Each of the 24 T cell receptor beta chains below was sequenced from the same sample in a study of PD-L1 blockade in urothelial cancer. As to time point: pretreatment peripheral blood. This table comes from immunoSEQ multiplex PCR, and its TCRdb copy is limited to in-frame clones, with some not included. The table has roughly 90,000 clones, roughly 90% seen once. The source material was PBMCs, sampled around atezolizumab (anti-PD-L1) treatment. These receptor sequences come from an elderly woman with urothelial cancer.

The chain couples TRBV7-9 to TRBJ1-2, with TRBD1 matching over 7 bases. V gave up 5 bases and J gave up 7 bases; unmatched junction bases: 4. CDR3 length: 12 residues. The germline V gene encodes CDR1 SEHNR and CDR2 FQNEAQ (reference sequence). The CDR3 is CASSATGFGYTF. CDR3 nucleotide sequence: TGTGCCAGCAGCGCGACAGGGTTTGGCTACACCTTC. The whole variable domain, filled in from reference TRBV7-9 and TRBJ1-2, reads DTGVSQNPRHKITKRGQNVTFRCDPISEHNRLYWYRQTLGQGPEFLTYFQNEAQLEKSRLLSDRFSAERPKGSFSTLEIQRTEQGDSAMYLCASSATGFGYTFGSGTRLTVV.

CDR3 nucleotide sequence: TGTGCCAGCAGCGCAGGGACAAAACAGGGCTACGAGCAGTACTTC. This gives the protein CASSAGTKQGYEQYF. The V gene is TRBV7-9, the J gene TRBJ2-7; perhaps TRBD1 as D (6 bases). The V gene lost 5 bases and the J gene lost 3 bases, with 17 bases spanning the gap. Germline V lookup: CDR1 SEHNR, CDR2 FQNEAQ (reference sequence). The CDR3 loop spans 15 amino acids.

The DNA of the CDR3 is TGTGCCAGCAGCTTGGCGACAGACTATGGCTACACCTTC. Its translation is CASSLATDYGYTF. The chain couples TRBV5-5 to TRBJ1-2; a weak D match, TRBD1 (5 bases). Trimming took off 0 bases at V and 3 bases at J, with 6 bases between the two ends. CDR1 and CDR2 from the germline V gene are SGHKS and YYEKEE (reference sequence). The CDR3 runs to 13 residues.

The chain combines TRBV6-6 with TRBJ2-1; tentative D call: TRBD1 (6 bases). Germline V gene lookup returns CDR1 MNHNY and CDR2 SVGAGI (reference sequence). This CDR3 is 12 amino acids long. The germline V and J ends were trimmed by 11 bases and 12 bases, with 20 bases remaining between them. CDR3 in DNA: TGTGCCGGAAACTCAGGGGTCCCCCCGCAGTTCTTC. It codes for CAGNSGVPPQFF.

The chain carries TRBV28 and TRBJ1-4, with D possibly TRBD1 on 5 matching bases. Germline CDR1 is MDHEN and CDR2 is SYDVKM. The CDR3 is made up of 12 amino acids. CDR3 bases: TGTGCTAGCGGAAGGGGAAATGAAAAACTGTTTTTT. Residues: CASGRGNEKLFF. Together with reference TRBV28 and TRBJ1-4, the CDR3 gives the full variable domain: DVKVTQSSRYLVKRTGEKVFLECVQDMDHENMFWYRQDPGLGLRLIYFSYDVKMKEKGDIPEGYSVSREKKERFSLILESASTNQTSMYLCASGRGNEKLFFGSGTQLSVL.

This clone is a singleton in its sample. The gene calls are TRBV19 and TRBJ2-2; 7 bases agree with TRBD2. Trimming removed 4 bases from V and 0 bases from J; junction bases left unmatched: 11. Germline CDR1 LNHDA, CDR2 SQIVND (reference sequence). This CDR3 region has 18 residues. The CDR3 nucleotides read TGTGCCAGTAGTAAGATCTGGGGGGGAGGATCGAACACCGGGGAGCTGTTTTTT. Its protein is CASSKIWGGGSNTGELFF.

This clone was observed a handful of times. As DNA, the CDR3 is TGTGCCAGCAGGGGAGAAGGAAACACCATATATTTT. Translated: CASRGEGNTIYF. This sequence joins TRBV2 and TRBJ1-3, with D uncertain. Trimming removed 6 bases from V and 4 bases from J, with 7 bases in between. The CDR3 runs to 12 residues. Germline lookup yields CDR1 SNHLY and CDR2 FYNNEI.

J is TRBJ2-1 and V is TRBV27, with 10 bases fitting TRBD2. Germline loops: CDR1 MNHEY, CDR2 SMNVEV (reference sequence). V shed 4 bases and J 8 bases; nucleotides not matched to a gene: 17. The CDR3 has 18 amino acids. This CDR3 reads CASSYRTGPSGSLDEQFF. CDR3 DNA sequence: TGTGCCAGCAGTTATCGAACCGGCCCTAGCGGGAGTCTGGATGAGCAGTTCTTC.

This clone was picked up a small number of times. The chain has TRBV5-1 and TRBJ1-2; TRBD1 might be the D (5 bases). V was pared by 4 bases and J by 2 bases, with 12 bases between. This CDR3 contains 14 residues. Germline V gene lookup returns CDR1 SGHRS and CDR2 YFSETQ. DNA of the CDR3: TGCGCCAGCAGCCCAGGGCCTTTGAACTATGGCTACACCTTC. Translation gives CASSPGPLNYGYTF.

The chain recombines TRBV9 with TRBJ1-1; the D gene is possibly TRBD1 (6 bases). This CDR3 has 14 residues. Germline V gives CDR1 SGDLS, CDR2 YYNGEE. Deletions cut 3 bases from V and 0 bases from J, with 9 bases between. CDR3: CASSGGQMNTEAFF. The DNA of the CDR3 is TGTGCCAGCAGCGGCGGACAGATGAACACTGAAGCTTTCTTT.

This clone was picked up one time. The J gene is TRBJ1-3, the V gene TRBV9; D gene ambiguous. The V gene lost 0 bases and the J gene lost 2 bases, with 12 bases spanning the gap. This CDR3 is 16 amino acids long. Germline lookup yields CDR1 SGDLS and CDR2 YYNGEE. CDR3 bases: TGTGCCAGCAGCGTAGCGGCAGGCGAAACTGGAAACACCATATATTTT. Translated, it gives CASSVAAGETGNTIYF.

J is TRBJ2-3 and V is TRBV18, with a tentative D call TRBD2 (5 bases). Germline V gene data show CDR1 as KGHSH and CDR2 as LQKENI. This CDR3 region has 14 residues. Deletions cut 4 bases from V and 6 bases from J, with 14 bases between. The CDR3, as DNA: TGTGCCAGCTCACGAGCGGTCCCGGCGGATACGCAGTATTTT. It is translated as CASSRAVPADTQYF.

As to this clone: At the DNA level, this CDR3 is encoded by other sequences in the same sample as well. This rearrangement joins TRBV5-1 to TRBJ1-4, with TRBD1 matching 8 bases. V lost 3 bases, J lost 4 bases, and 2 bases stayed unmatched. This CDR3 has 14 residues. CDR1 is SGHRS, CDR2 YFSETQ, per germline. CDR3 region: CASSSGQGNEKLFF. CDR3 sequence (DNA): TGCGCCAGCAGCTCCGGACAGGGTAATGAAAAACTGTTTTTT.

The chain employs TRBV28 and TRBJ2-7; D may be TRBD1 (7 bases). Trimming removed 7 bases at V and 2 bases at J, with 18 bases between. This CDR3 spans 15 amino acids. CDR1 is MDHEN and CDR2 is SYDVKM in the germline V gene. The CDR3 sequence is CASIVGRGAAYEQYF. The DNA for the CDR3 is TGTGCCAGCATCGTCGGCAGGGGGGCGGCCTACGAGCAGTACTTC.

The chain carries TRBV19 and TRBJ2-2; TRBD2 aligns across 7 bases. V lost 6 bases to trimming and J lost 5 bases; unmatched junction nucleotides: 9. Germline values: CDR1 LNHDA, CDR2 SQIVND (reference sequence). The CDR3 spans 15 residues. CDR3 loop: CASRVGGPWTGELFF. CDR3 in DNA: TGTGCCAGTAGGGTGGGAGGGCCGTGGACCGGGGAGCTGTTTTTT. Filled out from reference TRBV19 and TRBJ2-2, the complete variable domain reads DGGITQSPKYLFRKEGQNVTLSCEQNLNHDAMYWYRQDPGQGLRLIYYSQIVNDFQKGDIAEGYSVSREKKESFPLTVTSAQKNPTAFYLCASRVGGPWTGELFFGEGSRLTVL.

This sequence joins TRBV2 and TRBJ1-5; 8 bases match TRBD1. J lost 5 bases, V lost 8 bases, and 8 bases had no gene match. Germline V CDR1 and CDR2: SNHLY, FYNNEI. This CDR3 is 14 amino acids long. In DNA form, the CDR3 reads TGTGCCAGCCAAGGACAGGGAACGGATCAGCCCCAGCATTTT. Its protein is CASQGQGTDQPQHF.

V and J are TRBV28 and TRBJ1-1; the D gene is possibly TRBD1 (5 bases). Germline CDR1 and CDR2: MDHEN and SYDVKM. Trimming shortened V by 6 bases and J by 4 bases, and 15 bases separated the two germline ends. This CDR3 has 14 residues. CDR3 protein: CASSRMGGGTEAFF. DNA for the CDR3: TGTGCCAGCAGCCGTATGGGGGGGGGCACTGAAGCTTTCTTT.

The V and J genes are TRBV7-9 and TRBJ2-7; 7 positions agree with TRBD2. The CDR3 has 14 amino acids. Per germline, CDR1 SEHNR and CDR2 FQNEAQ (reference sequence). With V trimmed by 2 bases and J by 2 bases, 3 bases remained unmatched. This CDR3 is CASSLLAATYEQYF. The CDR3 DNA reads as TGTGCCAGCAGCTTACTAGCGGCAACCTACGAGCAGTACTTC.

The genes are TRBV14 and TRBJ2-6, with 9 bases that match TRBD2. The CDR3 has 19 residues. From germline, CDR1 is SGHDN and CDR2 FVKESK. The V segment lost 1 base and the J segment 3 bases; nucleotides outside the gene matches: 10. CDR3 in amino acids: CASSQGRARGGIGANVLTF. The CDR3 DNA reads as TGTGCCAGCAGCCAAGGCCGGGCGCGGGGGGGCATTGGGGCCAACGTCCTGACTTTC.

J is TRBJ1-1 and V is TRBV14; 9 bases match TRBD1. The length of the CDR3 is 15 residues. V shed 4 bases, J shed 3 bases, and the junction held 6 bases outside the gene matches. Germline CDR1 SGHDN, CDR2 FVKESK. CDR3 sequence (DNA): TGTGCCAGCAGCCGACAGACAGGGGGTGACACTGAAGCTTTCTTT. Residues: CASSRQTGGDTEAFF.

V usage is TRBV6-4 and J usage is TRBJ2-3, with a weak D call TRBD2 (5 bases). The CDR3 is 15 residues long. V was pared by 6 bases and J by 1 base, with 14 bases between. In germline, CDR1 is MRHNA, CDR2 SNTAGT. The CDR3, as DNA: TGTGCCAGCAGCCGGGAAGGTGGTGGCACAGATACGCAGTATTTT. Its protein is CASSREGGGTDTQYF.

The CDR3 bases are TGTGCCAGTAGCCAGACAGGGGGATCAGATACGCAGTATTTT. Protein sequence: CASSQTGGSDTQYF. The chain carries TRBV19 and TRBJ2-3, with TRBD1 matching 9 bases. The trim removed 6 bases at V and 4 bases at J, leaving 5 bases unmatched. Germline CDR1 LNHDA, CDR2 SQIVND (reference sequence). The CDR3 contains 14 residues.

The chain couples TRBV28 to TRBJ2-5, with D maybe TRBD1 (6 bases). CDR3 length: 13 amino acids. Germline V CDR1 and CDR2: MDHEN, SYDVKM. Trimming left V 3 bases short and J 3 bases short, with 8 bases between. The CDR3 protein is CASSFSGEETQYF. DNA for the CDR3: TGTGCCAGCAGTTTCTCAGGGGAAGAGACCCAGTACTTC.

V and J are TRBV11-3 and TRBJ2-1; 9 nucleotides agree with TRBD2. The CDR3 contains 15 residues. Losses at the gene ends were 6 bases for V and 4 bases for J; bases not matched to a gene: 7. Germline V CDR1 and CDR2: SGHNT, YENEEA. In DNA, the CDR3 is TGTGCCAGCAGTTATAGCGGGAGTGGGTACAATGAGCAGTTCTTC. Translation: CASSYSGSGYNEQFF.